This T cell receptor (beta chain) emerged from a study of T cell changes during pregnancy in multiple sclerosis. The protocol was immunoSEQ multiplex PCR, while the TCRdb copy is restricted to in-frame clones and leaves out a portion. This table has about 31,000 clones, approximately 86% appearing once. Trimming removed 6 bases from V and 4 bases from J; junction bases left unmatched: 12. Germline V gives CDR1 MDHEN, CDR2 SYDVKM. The CDR3 has 16 residues. The TCR sequence derives from a female donor with multiple sclerosis, enrolled in a pregnancy study. This chain joins TRBV28 and TRBJ1-5; 7 bases are shared with TRBD1. The sequencing here drew on CD8+ T cells from peripheral blood mononuclear cells, taken in the first trimester of pregnancy. For the CDR3, the DNA is TGTGCCAGCAGCCGGGACAGATCTCTCCAAAATCAGCCCCAGCATTTT. Its protein is CASSRDRSLQNQPQHF.